The rows below give T cell receptor beta chains drawn from one sample of a study of beta chain features in type 1 diabetes. The data were produced by immunoSEQ multiplex PCR, yet TCRdb's version contains in-frame clones alone and is incomplete. There are 130,000 to 150,000 clones in the sample; over 9.5% occur only once, and roughly 1.3% lies in the top ten. Sequenced: naive CD4+ T cells from blood. All receptors come from a man younger than 30 in good health. The CDR3 runs from the conserved cysteine through the conserved F or W. D genes are given only for firm matches. A row's size may be missing; if present it is once, few, many or a size class.

clone_size d_call j_call v_call cdr3_aa cdr3_nt
few TRBD1 TRBJ1-3 TRBV7-9 CASSYDRGTGNTIYF TGTGCCAGCAGCTACGACAGGGGTACTGGAAACACCATATATTTT
- TRBD1 TRBJ2-7 TRBV7-2 CASSFYRGESYEQYF TGTGCCAGCAGCTTTTACAGGGGGGAATCCTACGAGCAGTACTTC
few - TRBJ1-2 TRBV7-9 CASSLVGRVNGYTF TGTGCCAGCAGCTTAGTTGGCAGGGTGAATGGCTACACCTTC
- - TRBJ2-7 TRBV7-2 CASSLAQTYEQYF TGTGCCAGCAGCTTAGCACAGACCTACGAGCAGTACTTC
- - TRBJ1-1 TRBV5-6 CASSFGGDGLNTEAFF TGTGCCAGCAGCTTTGGGGGGGACGGGTTGAACACTGAAGCTTTCTTT
few - TRBJ1-4 TRBV12-2 CASRLCPPGDEHEKLFF TGTGCAAGTCGCTTATGCCCTCCAGGGGATGAGCACGAAAAACTGTTTTTT
few - TRBJ1-1 TRBV5-1 CASAGAGSDTEAFF TGCGCCAGCGCAGGGGCAGGGTCCGACACTGAAGCTTTCTTT
- - TRBJ1-6 TRBV30 CAWSVRVGSPLHF TGTGCCTGGAGTGTACGGGTTGGTTCACCCCTCCACTTT
- TRBD1 TRBJ1-5 TRBV28 CASRTGGAGQPQHF TGTGCCAGCCGTACAGGGGGCGCGGGTCAGCCCCAGCATTTT
- TRBD1 TRBJ2-5 TRBV7-9 CASTLPRTGAQETQYF TGTGCCAGCACCTTACCGAGGACAGGGGCCCAAGAGACCCAGTACTTC
few TRBD1 TRBJ1-5 TRBV18 CASSPTQGASQPQHF TGTGCCAGCTCACCGACTCAGGGGGCGAGTCAGCCCCAGCATTTT
- TRBD1 TRBJ2-7 TRBV11-2 CASSTRDRVEQYF TGTGCCAGCAGCACAAGGGACAGGGTCGAGCAGTACTTC
few - TRBJ2-1 TRBV5-1 CASSKTRGISSYNEQFF TGCGCCAGCTCCAAAACCAGGGGCATAAGTTCCTACAATGAGCAGTTCTTC
once TRBD1 TRBJ1-6 TRBV11-2 CASSLGGTGLYNSPLHF TGTGCCAGCAGCTTAGGGGGGACAGGGCTCTATAATTCACCCCTCCACTTT
- - TRBJ2-7 TRBV9 CASSEDRYSYEQYF TGTGCCAGCAGCGAAGACAGGTACTCCTACGAGCAGTACTTC
- - TRBJ1-6 TRBV7-2 CASSPLTGLNSPLHF TGTGCCAGCAGCCCCCTGACAGGTCTTAATTCACCCCTCCACTTT
few TRBD1 TRBJ2-7 TRBV10-3 CAISLGDRDLGEQYF TGTGCCATCAGTTTGGGGGACAGGGACTTAGGCGAGCAGTACTTC
few - TRBJ2-3 TRBV4-2 CASSQDEKPSTDTQYF TGTGCCAGCAGCCAAGATGAGAAACCTAGCACAGATACGCAGTATTTT
few - TRBJ1-5 TRBV7-9 CASSSHGGGNNQPQHF TGTGCCAGCAGCTCCCACGGCGGGGGAAACAATCAGCCCCAGCATTTT
few TRBD1 TRBJ2-1 TRBV15 CATSAGTGVVGEQFF TGTGCCACCAGCGCCGGGACAGGAGTGGTGGGTGAGCAGTTCTTC
- - TRBJ2-5 TRBV18 CASSPGTLQETQYF TGTGCCAGCTCACCCGGGACACTGCAAGAGACCCAGTACTTC
- - TRBJ1-5 TRBV6-1 CASSVGHNSNQPQHF TGTGCCAGCAGTGTCGGACATAATAGCAATCAGCCCCAGCATTTT
- TRBD2 TRBJ2-3 TRBV4-1 CASSQVGTSGGTDTQYF TGCGCCAGCAGCCAAGTAGGGACTAGCGGGGGCACAGATACGCAGTATTTT
- - TRBJ2-7 TRBV5-1 CASRKGIRDYEQYF TGCGCCAGCAGGAAGGGGATTAGGGACTACGAGCAGTACTTC